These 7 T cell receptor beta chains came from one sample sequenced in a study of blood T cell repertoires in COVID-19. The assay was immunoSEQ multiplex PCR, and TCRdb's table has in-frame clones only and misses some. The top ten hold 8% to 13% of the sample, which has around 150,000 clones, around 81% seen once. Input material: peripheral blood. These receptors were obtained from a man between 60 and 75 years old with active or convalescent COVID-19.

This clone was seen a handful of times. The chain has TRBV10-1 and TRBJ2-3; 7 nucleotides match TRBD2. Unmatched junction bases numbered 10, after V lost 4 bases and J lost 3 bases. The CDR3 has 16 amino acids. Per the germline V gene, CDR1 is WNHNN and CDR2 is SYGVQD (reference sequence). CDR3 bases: TGCGCCAGCAGTGTAGGTGGGGAGGGCCTGACAGATACGCAGTATTTT. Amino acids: CASSVGGEGLTDTQYF.

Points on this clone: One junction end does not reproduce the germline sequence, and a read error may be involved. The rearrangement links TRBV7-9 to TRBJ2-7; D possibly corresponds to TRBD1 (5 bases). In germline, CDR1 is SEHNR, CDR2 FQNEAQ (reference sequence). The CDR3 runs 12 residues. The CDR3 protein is CASSLDITGHNF. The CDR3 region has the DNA TGTGCCAGCAGCTTAGATATAACAGGCCACAACTTC. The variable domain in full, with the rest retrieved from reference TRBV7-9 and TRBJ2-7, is DTGVSQNPRHKITKRGQNVTFRCDPISEHNRLYWYRQTLGQGPEFLTYFQNEAQLEKSRLLSDRFSAERPKGSFSTLEIQRTEQGDSAMYLCASSLDITGHNFGPGTRLTVT.

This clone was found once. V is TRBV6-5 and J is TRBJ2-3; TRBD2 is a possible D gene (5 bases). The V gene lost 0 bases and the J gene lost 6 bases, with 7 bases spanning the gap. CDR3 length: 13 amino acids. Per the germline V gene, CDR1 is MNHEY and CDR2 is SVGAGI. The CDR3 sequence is CASSYSGGDTQYF. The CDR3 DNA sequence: TGTGCCAGCAGTTACTCAGGCGGGGATACGCAGTATTTT.

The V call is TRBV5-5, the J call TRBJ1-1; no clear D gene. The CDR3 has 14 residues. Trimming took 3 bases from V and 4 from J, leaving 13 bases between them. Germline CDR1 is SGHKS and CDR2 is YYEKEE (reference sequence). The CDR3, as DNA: TGTGCCAGCAGCTGGAAAGAACCGGGCACTGAAGCTTTCTTT. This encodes CASSWKEPGTEAFF. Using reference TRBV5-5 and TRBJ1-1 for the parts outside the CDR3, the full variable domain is DAGVTQSPTHLIKTRGQQVTLRCSPISGHKSVSWYQQVLGQGPQFIFQYYEKEERGRGNFPDRFSARQFPNYSSELNVNALLLGDSALYLCASSWKEPGTEAFFGQGTRLTVV.

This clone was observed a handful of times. The CDR3 DNA is TGCAGCGTTGGAACTCCAGGAAACACAGATACGCAGTATTTT. Residues: CSVGTPGNTDTQYF. V gene TRBV29-1 combines with J gene TRBJ2-3, with no clear D. The V gene lost 4 bases and the J gene lost 2 bases, with 13 bases spanning the gap. This CDR3 region has 14 residues. Germline CDR1 SQVTM, CDR2 ANQGSEA.

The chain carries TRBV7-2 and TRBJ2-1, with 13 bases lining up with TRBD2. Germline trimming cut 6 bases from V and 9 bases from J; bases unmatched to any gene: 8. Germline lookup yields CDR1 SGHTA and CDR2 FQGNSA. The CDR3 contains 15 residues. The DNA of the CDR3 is TGTGCCAGCAGTCCACTAGCGGGGGGGCTCGGTGAGCAGTTCTTC. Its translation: CASSPLAGGLGEQFF.

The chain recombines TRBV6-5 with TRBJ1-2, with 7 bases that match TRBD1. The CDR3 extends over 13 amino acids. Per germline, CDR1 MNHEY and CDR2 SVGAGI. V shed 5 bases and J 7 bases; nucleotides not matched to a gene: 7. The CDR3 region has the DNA TGTGCCAGCAGTCCTACAGGGGAAAGTGGCTACACCTTC. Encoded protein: CASSPTGESGYTF.